This T cell receptor (beta chain) was found in a study of T-cell reconstitution after alpha-beta-depleted transplantation in children. Broader study findings: The origin of high day-60 TCRbeta diversity in some patients lay in surviving recipient T cells and thymic progenitors. Where alpha-beta T cells came from about two months after transplant was reportedly several hundred expanded graft clones. Once a year had passed after transplant, T-cell counts and diversity came mostly from newly produced T cells.

The CDR3 sequence is 13 residues long. Germline V gene lookup returns CDR1 DFQATT and CDR2 SNEGSKA (reference sequence). The V end lost 0 bases, the J end lost 0 bases, and 5 bases lay between the germline ends. About this clonotype itself: Its target is not known.

Unique molecular identifiers were used in preparing the TCRbeta library. Each CDR3 protein gets one entry after TCRdb re-called the PCR reads with MiXCR. The table shows a few hundred thousand distinct CDR3 sequences, with 15% to 20% occurring only once. Here the sequenced sample was PBMCs, mostly from graft donor cells, taken 360 days after TCRalphabeta/CD19-depleted stem cell transplant. This rearrangement joins TRBV20-1 to TRBJ1-2; no clear D. The TCR sequence derives from a boy under three years old who had a stem cell transplant for Wiskott-Aldrich syndrome, so the T cells may come from the graft donor. Here the CDR3 reads CSARDTSNYGYTF. The CDR3 bases are TGCAGTGCTAGAGACACCTCTAACTATGGCTACACCTTC.